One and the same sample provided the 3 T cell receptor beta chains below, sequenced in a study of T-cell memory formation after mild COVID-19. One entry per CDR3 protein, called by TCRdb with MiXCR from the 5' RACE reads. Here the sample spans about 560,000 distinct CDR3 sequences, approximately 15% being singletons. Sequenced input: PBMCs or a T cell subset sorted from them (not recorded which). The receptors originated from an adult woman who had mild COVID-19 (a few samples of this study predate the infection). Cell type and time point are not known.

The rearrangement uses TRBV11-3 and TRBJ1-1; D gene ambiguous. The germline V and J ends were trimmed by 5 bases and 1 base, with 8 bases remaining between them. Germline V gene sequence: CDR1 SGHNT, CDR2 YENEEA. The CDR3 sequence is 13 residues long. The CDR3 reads CASSDHKNTEAFF. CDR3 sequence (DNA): TGTGCCAGCAGCGACCACAAGAACACTGAAGCTTTCTTT.

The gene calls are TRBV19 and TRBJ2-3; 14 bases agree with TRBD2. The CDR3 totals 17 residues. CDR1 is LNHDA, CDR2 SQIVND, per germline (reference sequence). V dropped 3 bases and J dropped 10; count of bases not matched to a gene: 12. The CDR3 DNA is TGTGCCAGTAGTATGACTAGCGGGAGGGCCGACGGCGCCCCGCAGTATTTT. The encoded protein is CASSMTSGRADGAPQYF.

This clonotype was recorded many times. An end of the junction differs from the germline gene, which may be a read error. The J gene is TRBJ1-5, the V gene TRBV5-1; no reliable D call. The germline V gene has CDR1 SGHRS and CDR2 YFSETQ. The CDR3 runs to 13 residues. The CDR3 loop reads CASSPGPNQPQHF. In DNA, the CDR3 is TGTGCCAGCTCACCAGGCCCCAATCAGCCCCAGCATTTT.